These T cell receptor beta chains were read from a single sample in a study of molecular identifiers for immune sequencing clone quantification. TCRdb independently ran MiXCR on the PCR reads; one entry per CDR3 protein. The sample consists of approximately 590,000 distinct CDR3 sequences, less than 30% of them appearing once. The sequencing input was naive CD8+ T cells from blood, with Jurkat cell RNA spiked in. The receptors derive from a human donor in good health. Some libraries in this study had Jurkat cell RNA spiked in. The CDR3 runs from the conserved cysteine through the conserved F or W. The D gene is left open where the match is weak.

>-|TRBV19|TRBJ1-3
CASTEMSGNTIYF
>TRBD2|TRBV28|TRBJ2-3
CASSLWGDASGANTQYF
>-|TRBV12-3/TRBV12-4|TRBJ2-4
CTSSPSGEVKNIQYF
>TRBD2|TRBV24-1|TRBJ2-3
CATSEEPGLDPDTQYF
>-|TRBV3-1|TRBJ1-4
CASSQYDGFNEKLFF
>-|TRBV7-9|TRBJ1-1
CASAAPLNTEAFF
>TRBD2|TRBV7-2|TRBJ2-1
CASSSLSGGYNEQLF
>TRBD2|TRBV6-6|TRBJ2-3
CASSYREREEVFYTQYF
>TRBD2|TRBV19|TRBJ2-3
CASSLLAGADTPYF
>-|TRBV2|TRBJ2-3
CASRTFILSDDRHSTDTQYF
>-|TRBV6-2/TRBV6-3|TRBJ2-1
CASAPASYNEQFF
>-|TRBV4-2|TRBJ2-1
CASSRVGIYNEQFF
>-|TRBV5-6|TRBJ1-1
CASSPSSLRDKNTAAVF
>TRBD2|TRBV4-3|TRBJ2-7
CASSQDHSGTSGYYEQYF
>TRBD1|TRBV14|TRBJ1-2
CASSQEGTASYGYTF
>-|TRBV4-1|TRBJ2-7
CASSQDPRQSSYEQYF
>-|TRBV5-4|TRBJ1-3
CASSLFLDPGNTIYF
>TRBD1|TRBV4-3|TRBJ1-5
CASSSTVSGGVNQPQHF
>TRBD1|TRBV10-1|TRBJ2-3
CASSDFGTGADTQYF
>TRBD2|TRBV27|TRBJ2-7
CASSRPSPSGSSYEQYF
>-|TRBV27|TRBJ2-6
CASGSGANVLTF
>TRBD1|TRBV7-9|TRBJ1-1
CASSFVGGDEAFF